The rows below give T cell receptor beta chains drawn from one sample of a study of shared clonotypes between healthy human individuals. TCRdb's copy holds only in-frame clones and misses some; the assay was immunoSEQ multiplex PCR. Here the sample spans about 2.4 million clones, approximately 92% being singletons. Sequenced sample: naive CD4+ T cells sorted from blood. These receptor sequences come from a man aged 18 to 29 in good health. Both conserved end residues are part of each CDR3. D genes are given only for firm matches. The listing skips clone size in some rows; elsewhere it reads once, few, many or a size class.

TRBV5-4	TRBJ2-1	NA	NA	CASSLAEREQFF	TGTGCCAGCAGCTTGGCTGAGCGGGAGCAGTTCTTC
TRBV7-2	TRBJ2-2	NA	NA	CASSLVGSTTGELFF	TGTGCCAGCAGCTTAGTTGGGTCGACCACCGGGGAGCTGTTTTTT
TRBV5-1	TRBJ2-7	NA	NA	CASSFQGSYEQYF	TGCGCCAGCAGCTTCCAGGGGAGCTACGAGCAGTACTTC
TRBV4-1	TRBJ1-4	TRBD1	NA	CASSLQGQTNEKLFF	TGCGCCAGCAGCTTACAGGGGCAGACTAATGAAAAACTGTTTTTT
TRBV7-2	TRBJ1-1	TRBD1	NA	CASSPDRATEAFF	TGTGCCAGCAGCCCGGACAGGGCCACTGAAGCTTTCTTT
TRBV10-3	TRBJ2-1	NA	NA	CAIAELMYNEQFF	TGTGCCATCGCGGAGTTGATGTACAATGAGCAGTTCTTC
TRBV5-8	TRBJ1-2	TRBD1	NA	CASSLWDRGYGYTF	TGTGCCAGCAGCTTGTGGGACAGGGGCTATGGCTACACCTTC
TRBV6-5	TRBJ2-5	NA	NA	CASSYPGRQGQETQYF	TGTGCCAGCAGTTACCCGGGGAGGCAGGGCCAAGAGACCCAGTACTTC
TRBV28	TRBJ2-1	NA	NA	CASSPNSTHYNEQFF	TGTGCCAGCAGCCCTAACTCGACTCATTACAATGAGCAGTTCTTC
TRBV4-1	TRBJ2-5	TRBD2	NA	CASSQDFSGSWETQYF	TGCGCCAGCAGCCAAGATTTTAGCGGGAGTTGGGAGACCCAGTACTTC
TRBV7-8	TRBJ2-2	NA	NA	CASRDDQAGELFF	TGTGCCAGCAGAGATGACCAGGCCGGGGAGCTGTTTTTT
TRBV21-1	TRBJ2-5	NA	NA	CASRVGRGAKVDETQYF	NA
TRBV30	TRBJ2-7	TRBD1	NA	CAWSTSGTGIYEQYF	TGTGCCTGGAGTACATCCGGGACAGGGATCTACGAGCAGTACTTC
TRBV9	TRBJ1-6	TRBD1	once	CASSVRDRASYNSPLHF	TGTGCCAGCAGCGTAAGGGACAGGGCTTCCTATAATTCACCCCTCCACTTT
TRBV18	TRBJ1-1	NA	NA	CASSQRVMNTEAFF	TGTGCCAGCTCACAAAGAGTCATGAACACTGAAGCTTTCTTT
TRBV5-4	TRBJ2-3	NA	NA	CASGVVGGGNTQYF	TGTGCCAGCGGCGTAGTAGGGGGGGGAAATACGCAGTATTTT
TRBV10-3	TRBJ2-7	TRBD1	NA	CAISPGQEEQYF	TGTGCCATCAGCCCAGGACAGGAGGAGCAGTACTTC
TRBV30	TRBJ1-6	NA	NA	CAWSLGGDSPLHF	TGTGCCTGGAGTTTGGGGGGCGATTCACCCCTCCACTTT
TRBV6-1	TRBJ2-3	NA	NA	CASAPTGGGDTQYF	TGTGCCAGCGCCCCAACAGGGGGGGGAGATACGCAGTATTTT
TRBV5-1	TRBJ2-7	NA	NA	CASSLAAGPYEQYF	TGCGCCAGCAGCTTGGCCGCCGGGCCCTACGAGCAGTACTTC
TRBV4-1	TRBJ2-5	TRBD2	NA	CASSQGTSPLQETQYF	TGCGCCAGCAGCCAAGGGACTAGCCCCCTCCAAGAGACCCAGTACTTC
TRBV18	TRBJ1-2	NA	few	CASSSGPGAGYGYTF	TGTGCCAGCTCCTCTGGGCCAGGGGCCGGCTATGGCTACACCTTC
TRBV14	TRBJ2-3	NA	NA	CASSQVGVGTQYF	TGTGCCAGCAGCCAAGTGGGCGTGGGTACGCAGTATTTT
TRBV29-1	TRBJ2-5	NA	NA	CSVSQETQYF	TGCAGCGTAAGCCAAGAGACCCAGTACTTC
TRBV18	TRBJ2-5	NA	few	CASSLEETQYF	TGTGCCAGCTCCCTCGAAGAGACCCAGTACTTC
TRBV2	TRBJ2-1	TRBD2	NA	CASMGLAGNEQFF	TGTGCCAGCATGGGACTAGCGGGCAATGAGCAGTTCTTC
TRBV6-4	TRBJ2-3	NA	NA	CASAQSGGYSATQYF	TGTGCCAGCGCACAATCGGGCGGATACTCCGCTACGCAGTATTTT
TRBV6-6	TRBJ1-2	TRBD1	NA	CASNPDRVNHYGYTF	TGTGCCAGCAATCCCGACAGGGTTAATCACTATGGCTACACCTTC
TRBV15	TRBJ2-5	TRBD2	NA	CATSRAIGLAGGGRETQYF	TGTGCCACCAGCAGAGCGATCGGGCTAGCGGGAGGCGGAAGGGAGACCCAGTACTTC
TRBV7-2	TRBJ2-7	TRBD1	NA	CASSPGGTGYEQYF	TGTGCCAGCAGCCCAGGGGGTACTGGCTACGAGCAGTACTTC
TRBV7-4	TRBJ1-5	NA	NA	CASSLYRLPWGNQPQHF	TGTGCCAGCAGCTTATACCGCTTACCATGGGGAAATCAGCCCCAGCATTTT
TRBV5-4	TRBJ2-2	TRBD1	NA	CASRDRGLSTGELFF	TGTGCCAGCAGAGACAGGGGTTTATCCACCGGGGAGCTGTTTTTT
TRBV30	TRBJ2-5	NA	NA	CAWYRVGGQETQYF	TGTGCCTGGTACAGGGTGGGGGGGCAAGAGACCCAGTACTTC
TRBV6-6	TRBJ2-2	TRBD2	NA	CASSWESLAGTGELFF	TGTGCCAGCAGTTGGGAATCACTAGCGGGCACCGGGGAGCTGTTTTTT
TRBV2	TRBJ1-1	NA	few	CASSDNLNTEAFF	TGTGCCAGCAGTGATAACCTGAACACTGAAGCTTTCTTT
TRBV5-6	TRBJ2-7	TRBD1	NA	CASSLGQGYTYEQYF	TGTGCCAGCAGCTTGGGACAGGGGTACACCTACGAGCAGTACTTC
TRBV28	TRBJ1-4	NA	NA	CASSLGGGGGEKLFF	TGTGCCAGCAGTTTAGGGGGGGGAGGTGGTGAAAAACTGTTTTTT
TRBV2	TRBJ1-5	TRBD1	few	CASSDRGSNQPQHF	TGTGCCAGCAGTGACAGGGGGAGCAATCAGCCCCAGCATTTT
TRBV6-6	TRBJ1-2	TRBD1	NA	CASSKPGQGGGYTF	TGTGCCAGCAGCAAACCGGGACAGGGGGGTGGCTACACCTTC
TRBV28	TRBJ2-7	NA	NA	CASRAQGSAYEQYF	TGTGCCAGCAGAGCACAGGGTTCGGCCTACGAGCAGTACTTC
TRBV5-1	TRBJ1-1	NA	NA	CASSSNPGLTEAFF	TGCGCCAGCAGCTCCAACCCCGGTCTCACTGAAGCTTTCTTT
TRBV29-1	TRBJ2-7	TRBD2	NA	CSVVAGVSYEQYF	TGCAGCGTTGTCGCGGGAGTCAGCTACGAGCAGTACTTC
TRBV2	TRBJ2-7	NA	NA	CATKVDGSYEQYF	TGTGCCACGAAGGTGGACGGATCCTACGAGCAGTACTTC
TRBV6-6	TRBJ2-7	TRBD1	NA	CASSYAGTGVEQYF	TGTGCCAGCAGTTACGCCGGGACAGGCGTCGAGCAGTACTTC
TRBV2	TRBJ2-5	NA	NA	CASSETLAGTQYF	TGTGCCAGCAGTGAGACACTAGCAGGGACCCAGTACTTC
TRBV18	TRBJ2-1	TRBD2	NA	CASSPWASGLDNEQFF	TGTGCCAGCTCACCATGGGCTAGCGGGTTAGACAATGAGCAGTTCTTC
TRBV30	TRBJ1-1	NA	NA	CAWIPGHMNTEAFF	TGTGCCTGGATTCCGGGACATATGAACACTGAAGCTTTCTTT